This TCR beta chain was found in a study of identical twins (TCRdb year 2016). Background on the whole study: The study deep-sequenced TCR alpha and beta repertoires from monozygotic twins, unrelated adults of various ages and cord blood to test whether fetal clonotypes persist. Replicate twin experiments were performed at different times using different library preparation protocols to rule out contamination.

Broad study findings and their caveats: Abundant cord blood beta clonotypes carried fewer insertions; young adult naive repertoires showed a weaker similar trend, while memory repertoires showed none. Zero-insertion analyses could be partly confounded by invariant T cells such as MAIT and iNKT, although diverse VJ usage argued against such confounding for most clonotypes. Recombination models systematically underestimated out-of-frame TCR alpha sharing in monozygotic twins but agreed with sharing between unrelated individuals. In beta out-of-frame sequences, excess twin sharing was weaker, because having fewer shared sequences lowered the signal-to-noise ratio. Because the same donors could not be followed over many years, the conclusions relied on cross-sectional statistical analysis. Compared with coincidental sharing between unrelated individuals, out-of-frame TCR alpha sequences shared between twins showed an excess of sequences with low generation probability.

Every donor in the study was a healthy Caucasian. The twin cohort consisted of three pairs of female monozygotic twins, all aged about 18 to 29 years. Peripheral blood mononuclear cells were the source from which RNA for the TCR libraries was isolated. CDR1 and CDR2, per the germline V gene (reference sequence), are LNHDA and SQIVND. V lost 5 bases and J lost 6 bases; the stretch between them is 10 bases long. Including cysteine and phenylalanine, the CDR3 has 12 amino acids. Here the CDR3 DNA is all that survives: 36 bases in frame from base 1. Library generation was performed with 5' RACE. Sequencing was carried out with an Illumina HiSeq 2000. A universal primer binding site was introduced by template switching, and a unique molecular identifier was present in the final cDNA, enabling accurate counting of TCR cDNA molecules. Specific primers in the conserved constant-segment region were used to synthesize first-strand cDNA for the TCR alpha and beta chains. To control for contamination, every cDNA library carried two barcodes: a SMART-Mk sample barcode plus Illumina barcodes. Two successive PCR steps introduced TruSeq adapter sequences along with Illumina sample barcodes. Sequencing of the TCR alpha and beta cDNA libraries was done on the Illumina HiSeq platform using custom primers. On the study's bioinformatics: MiGEC was used to process raw reads and extract unique molecular identifiers, and MiXCR was used to find CDR3 positions. Recombination models were inferred per individual with the repgenHMM and IGoR tools using an EM algorithm. Shared clonotypes were analyzed with the tcR package in R, and sharing was normalized by the product of cloneset sizes. To study raw recombination without the effects of thymic and clonal selection, out-of-frame nonproductive sequences were analyzed. TCRdb's own reprocessing of the public reads used fastp at Q25 and MiXCR and kept productive beta chains. Rows with one shared CDR3 protein collapse into an entry with the most common genes and DNA. What appears here as the V and J calls and clone size reflects TCRdb's work, not the paper's. This sample has some 560,000 distinct CDR3 sequences in its table, and just under 10% of those were observed once. The top ten clonotypes cover roughly 3% of the sample.

In the case of this clonotype: No antigen is known for it. No much larger clonotype is one base removed from it; base qualities were not supplied.

These data were also filed under a second study, of yellow fever vaccine responses in identical twins. The second publication reports: The T cell response to vaccination in identical twins was reported by the authors to appear partly convergent and partly personalized. In identical twins, the study followed T cell clones that responded to the vaccine with precision.

The sequence links TRBV19 to TRBJ1-2, and TRBD1 may be the D gene, going by 5 matching bases. Sequencing used PBMCs. The sequence derives from a woman aged 18-30 years in good health. The CDR3 protein sequence reads: CASSRTGHGYTF. The nucleotide sequence is TGTGCCAGTAGTCGCACAGGCCATGGCTACACCTTC.